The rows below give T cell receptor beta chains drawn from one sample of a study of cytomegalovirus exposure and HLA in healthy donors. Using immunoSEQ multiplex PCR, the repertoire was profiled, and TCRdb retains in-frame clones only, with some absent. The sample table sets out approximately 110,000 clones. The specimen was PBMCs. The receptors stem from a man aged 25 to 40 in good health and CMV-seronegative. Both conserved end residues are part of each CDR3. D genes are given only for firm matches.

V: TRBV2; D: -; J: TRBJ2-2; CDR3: CASRHTGLDTGELFF; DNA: TGTGCCAGCAGACACACAGGGTTGGACACCGGGGAGCTGTTTTTT
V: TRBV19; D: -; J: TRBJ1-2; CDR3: CASSIPTGYGYTF; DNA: TGTGCCAGTAGTATACCGACAGGTTATGGCTACACCTTC
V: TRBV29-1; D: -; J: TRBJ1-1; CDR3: CSVAQGDTEAFF; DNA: TGCAGCGTTGCCCAGGGTGACACTGAAGCTTTCTTT
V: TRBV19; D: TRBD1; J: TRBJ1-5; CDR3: CASSSDRVPGGLLDQPQHF; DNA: TGTGCCAGTAGTAGCGACAGGGTTCCTGGTGGCCTCCTGGATCAGCCCCAGCATTTT
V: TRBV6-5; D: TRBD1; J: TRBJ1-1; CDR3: CASSSGRQGHTEAFF; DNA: TGTGCCAGCAGCTCTGGGAGACAGGGTCACACTGAAGCTTTCTTT
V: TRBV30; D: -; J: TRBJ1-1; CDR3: CAWSVASYTEAFF; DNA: TGTGCCTGGAGTGTGGCCAGTTACACTGAAGCTTTCTTT
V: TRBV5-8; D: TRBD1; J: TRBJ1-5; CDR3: CASRYNRGSNQPQHF; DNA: TGTGCCAGCAGGTACAACAGGGGAAGCAATCAGCCCCAGCATTTT
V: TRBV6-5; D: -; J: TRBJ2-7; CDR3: CASSPNSGSYEQYF; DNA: TGTGCCAGCAGCCCAAATAGCGGAAGCTACGAGCAGTACTTC
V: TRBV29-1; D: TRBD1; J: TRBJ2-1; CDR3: CSVSTGGNEQFF; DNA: TGCAGCGTATCGACAGGGGGCAATGAGCAGTTCTTC
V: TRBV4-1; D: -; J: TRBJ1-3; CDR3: CASSLLVGAGNTIYF; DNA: TGCGCCAGCAGCCTACTGGTGGGGGCGGGAAACACCATATATTTT
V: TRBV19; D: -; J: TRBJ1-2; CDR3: CASLGFSAKGYTF; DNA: TGTGCCAGTCTAGGCTTCAGTGCGAAGGGCTACACCTTC
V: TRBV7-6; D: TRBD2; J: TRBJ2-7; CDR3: CASSLGSRLADYSYEQYF; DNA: TGTGCCAGCAGCTTAGGCTCCAGACTAGCGGATTACTCCTACGAGCAGTACTTC
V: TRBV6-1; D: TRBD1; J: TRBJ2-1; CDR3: CASSERQGGYNEQFF; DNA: TGTGCCAGCAGTGAAAGACAGGGGGGCTACAATGAGCAGTTCTTC
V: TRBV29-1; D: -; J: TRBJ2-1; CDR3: CSVERAGVFYDYNEQFF; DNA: TGCAGCGTTGAAAGGGCAGGGGTCTTCTACGATTACAATGAGCAGTTCTTC
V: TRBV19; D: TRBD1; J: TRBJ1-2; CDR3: CASSRQWTGLYTF; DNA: TGTGCCAGTAGTCGACAATGGACAGGGCTCTACACCTTC
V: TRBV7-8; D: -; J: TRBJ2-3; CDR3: CASSLDNRVDTQYF; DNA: TGTGCCAGCAGCTTAGACAACAGGGTTGATACGCAGTATTTT
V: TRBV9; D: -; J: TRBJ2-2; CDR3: CASSVGGGSTGELFF; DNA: TGTGCCAGCAGCGTAGGGGGAGGTTCAACTGGGGAGCTGTTTTTT
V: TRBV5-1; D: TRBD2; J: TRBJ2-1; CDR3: CASSLGLADYNEQFF; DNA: TGCGCCAGCAGCTTGGGACTAGCGGACTACAATGAGCAGTTCTTC
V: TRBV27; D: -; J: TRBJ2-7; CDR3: CASRLAASSSYEQYF; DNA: TGTGCCAGCAGGTTAGCAGCGTCCAGCTCCTACGAGCAGTACTTC
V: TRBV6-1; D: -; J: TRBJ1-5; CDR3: CASRPLGRVAQPQHF; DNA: TGTGCCAGCAGGCCCCTAGGGAGGGTAGCTCAGCCCCAGCATTTT
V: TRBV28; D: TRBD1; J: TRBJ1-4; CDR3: CASSFQGAWEKLFF; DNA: TGTGCCAGCAGTTTTCAGGGGGCATGGGAAAAACTGTTTTTT
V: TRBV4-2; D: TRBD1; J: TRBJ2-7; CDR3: CASSHPRTGNGYGQYF; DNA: TGTGCCAGCAGCCACCCTCGGACAGGGAACGGGTACGGGCAGTACTTC
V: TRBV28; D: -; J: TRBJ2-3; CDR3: CASSLSLARTDTQYF; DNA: TGTGCCAGCAGTTTATCGCTAGCGAGGACAGATACGCAGTATTTT
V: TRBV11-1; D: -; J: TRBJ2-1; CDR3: CASSPVVRDSPIYEQFF; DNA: TGTGCCAGCAGTCCGGTCGTGCGGGACTCCCCAATATATGAGCAGTTCTTC
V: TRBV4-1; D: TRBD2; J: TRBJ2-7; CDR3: CASSQEWLAGEVLPYF; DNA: TGCGCCAGCAGCCAAGAATGGCTAGCGGGAGAGGTCCTTCCGTACTTC
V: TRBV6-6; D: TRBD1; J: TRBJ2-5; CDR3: CASSYPGQVQETQYF; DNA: TGTGCCAGCAGTTACCCCGGACAGGTTCAAGAGACCCAGTACTTC
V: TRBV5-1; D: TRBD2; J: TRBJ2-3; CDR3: CASSLSPGRFASGYFDTQYF; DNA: TGCGCCAGCAGCTTATCCCCGGGACGGTTTGCTAGCGGCTATTTCGATACGCAGTATTTT
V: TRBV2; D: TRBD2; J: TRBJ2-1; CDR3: CATRTSGSSYNEQFF; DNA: TGTGCCACCCGGACTAGCGGGAGCTCCTACAATGAGCAGTTCTTC
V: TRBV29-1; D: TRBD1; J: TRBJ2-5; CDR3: CSVDRDREQETQYF; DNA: TGCAGCGTTGACCGGGACAGGGAGCAAGAGACCCAGTACTTC
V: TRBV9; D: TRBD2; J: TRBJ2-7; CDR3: CASSVAARLAGGEQYF; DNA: TGTGCCAGCAGCGTAGCTGCGAGGCTAGCGGGCGGAGAGCAGTACTTC
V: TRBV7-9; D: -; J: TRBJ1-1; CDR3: CASSSPERGSNTEAFF; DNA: TGTGCCAGCAGCTCCCCGGAGCGGGGGTCGAACACTGAAGCTTTCTTT
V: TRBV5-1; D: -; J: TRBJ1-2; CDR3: CASSLVRERRNYGYTF; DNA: TGCGCCAGCAGCTTGGTGAGGGAAAGGAGAAACTATGGCTACACCTTC
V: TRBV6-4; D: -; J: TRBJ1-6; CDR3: CASSLTGTGNSPLHF; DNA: TGTGCCAGCAGTCTGACCGGGACTGGTAATTCACCCCTCCACTTT
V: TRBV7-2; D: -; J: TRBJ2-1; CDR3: CASTSLRANEQFF; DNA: TGTGCCAGCACGAGTTTGCGGGCCAATGAGCAGTTCTTC
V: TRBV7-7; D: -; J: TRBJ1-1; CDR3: CASSLELNTEAFF; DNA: TGTGCCAGCAGCTTAGAGCTGAACACTGAAGCTTTCTTT
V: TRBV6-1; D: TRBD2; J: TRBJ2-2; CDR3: CASLLAARGPGELFF; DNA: TGTGCCAGCCTGCTAGCGGCTAGGGGTCCCGGGGAGCTGTTTTTT
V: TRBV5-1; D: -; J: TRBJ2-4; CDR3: CASSLATGLAKNIQYF; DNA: TGCGCCAGCAGCTTGGCGACAGGTCTAGCCAAAAACATTCAGTACTTC
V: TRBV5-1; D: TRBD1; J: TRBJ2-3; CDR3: CASSKITGGTDTQYF; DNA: TGCGCCAGCAGCAAAATCACAGGGGGCACAGATACGCAGTATTTT
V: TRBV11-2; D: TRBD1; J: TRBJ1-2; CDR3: CASSPAGQGAWGYTF; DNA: TGTGCCAGCAGCCCAGCGGGACAGGGGGCCTGGGGCTACACCTTC
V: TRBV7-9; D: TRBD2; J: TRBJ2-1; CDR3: CASSPRLAGEVNEQFF; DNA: TGTGCCAGCAGCCCCCGACTAGCGGGAGAGGTCAATGAGCAGTTCTTC
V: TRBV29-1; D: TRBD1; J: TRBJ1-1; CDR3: CSVAPQGAEAFF; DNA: TGCAGCGTTGCCCCACAGGGGGCTGAAGCTTTCTTT
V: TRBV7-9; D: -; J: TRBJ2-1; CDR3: CASSLQNYEQFF; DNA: TGTGCCAGCAGCTTACAAAATTATGAGCAGTTCTTC
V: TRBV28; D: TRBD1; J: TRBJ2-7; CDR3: CASSFPPGQGSYEQYF; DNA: TGTGCCAGCAGTTTCCCCCCGGGACAGGGCTCCTACGAGCAGTACTTC
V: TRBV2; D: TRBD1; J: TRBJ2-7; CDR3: CASRDRDRFYEQYF; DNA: TGTGCCAGCAGAGACCGGGACAGATTTTACGAGCAGTACTTC
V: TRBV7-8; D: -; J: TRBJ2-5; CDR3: CASSLALTGGGAQETQYF; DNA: TGTGCCAGCAGCTTAGCCTTAACAGGGGGAGGGGCTCAAGAGACCCAGTACTTC
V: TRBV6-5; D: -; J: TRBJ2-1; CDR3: CTSSPGTKYNEQFF; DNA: TGTACCAGCAGCCCCGGGACAAAATACAATGAGCAGTTCTTC
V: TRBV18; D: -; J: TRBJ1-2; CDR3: CASSDDGNYGYTF; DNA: TGTGCCAGCTCAGATGACGGGAACTATGGCTACACCTTC
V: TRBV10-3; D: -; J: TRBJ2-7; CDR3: CAISGNPDSTYEQYF; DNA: TGTGCCATCAGTGGGAACCCGGACTCTACCTACGAGCAGTACTTC
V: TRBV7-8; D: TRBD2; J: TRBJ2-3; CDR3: CASSSSRTSGRDTQYF; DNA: TGTGCCAGCAGCTCATCTCGGACTAGCGGGCGGGATACGCAGTATTTT
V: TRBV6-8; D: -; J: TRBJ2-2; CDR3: CASSYTSSSRGTGELFF; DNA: TGTGCCAGCAGTTACACTAGCAGCTCCCGTGGCACCGGGGAGCTGTTTTTT
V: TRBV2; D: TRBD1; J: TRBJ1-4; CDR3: CASRTGTGRAKLFF; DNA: TGTGCCAGCAGGACCGGGACAGGGAGGGCAAAACTGTTTTTT
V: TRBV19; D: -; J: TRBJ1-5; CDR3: CASSMAGDQPQHF; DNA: TGTGCCAGTAGTATGGCAGGGGATCAGCCCCAGCATTTT
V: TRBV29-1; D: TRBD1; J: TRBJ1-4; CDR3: CSVELRSDSGQGIKLFF; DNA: TGCAGCGTTGAACTTAGAAGCGACTCGGGACAGGGTATCAAACTGTTTTTT
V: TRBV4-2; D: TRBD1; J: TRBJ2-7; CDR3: CASSHPRTGNGYEQYF; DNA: TGTGCCAGCAGCCACCCTCGGACAGGGAACGGGTACGAGCAGTACTTC
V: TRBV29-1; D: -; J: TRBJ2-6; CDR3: CSVKTSSGANVLTF; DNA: TGCAGCGTTAAAACCAGCTCTGGGGCCAACGTCCTGACTTTC
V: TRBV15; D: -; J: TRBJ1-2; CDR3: CATSRTGHPYGYTF; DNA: TGTGCCACCAGCAGGACGGGACACCCTTATGGCTACACCTTC
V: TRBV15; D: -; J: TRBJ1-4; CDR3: CATSRDPGNNEKLFF; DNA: TGTGCCACCAGCAGAGATCCAGGGAATAATGAAAAACTGTTTTTT